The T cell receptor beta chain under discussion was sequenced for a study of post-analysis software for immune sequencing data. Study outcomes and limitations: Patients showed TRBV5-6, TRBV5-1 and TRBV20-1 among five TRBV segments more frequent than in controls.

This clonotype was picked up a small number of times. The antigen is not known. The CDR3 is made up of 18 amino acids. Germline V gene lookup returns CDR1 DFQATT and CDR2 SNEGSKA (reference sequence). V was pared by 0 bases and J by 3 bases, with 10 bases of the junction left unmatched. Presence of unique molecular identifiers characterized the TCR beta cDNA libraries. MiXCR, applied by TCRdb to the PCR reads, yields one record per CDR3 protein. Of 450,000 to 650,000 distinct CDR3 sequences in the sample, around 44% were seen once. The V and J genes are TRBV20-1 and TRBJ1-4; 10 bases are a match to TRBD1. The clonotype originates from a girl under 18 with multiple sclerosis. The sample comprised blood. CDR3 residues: CSARDRGTGVFANEKLFF. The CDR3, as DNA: TGCAGTGCTAGAGATCGGGGGACAGGGGTATTTGCTAATGAAAAACTGTTTTTT.